This TCR beta chain was obtained from a study of blood T cell repertoires in COVID-19. J lost 3 bases, V lost 4 bases, and 13 bases had no gene match. CDR3 size: 18 residues. CDR1 MNHEY and CDR2 SVGEGT come from the germline V gene. The assay was immunoSEQ multiplex PCR, and TCRdb's table has in-frame clones only and misses some. The sample carries 65,000 to 90,000 clones, about 82% recorded once. The chain has TRBV6-2 or TRBV6-3 and TRBJ2-7, with 12 nucleotides matching TRBD1. This TCR came from a woman older than 75 with active or convalescent COVID-19. The sample taken for sequencing was peripheral blood. The CDR3 is CASSSPGTGGGGHYEQYF. The CDR3 DNA sequence: TGTGCCAGCAGTTCCCCCGGGACAGGGGGCGGTGGTCACTACGAGCAGTACTTC.